The sequence of this T cell receptor beta chain was determined in a study of CD8 T cells in ankylosing spondylitis. Study results and limitations: A motif of 7 to 9 highly homologous TCR beta variants was seen as apparently characteristic of ankylosing spondylitis blood.

TCRdb re-analysed the 5' RACE reads in MiXCR, keeping a single row per CDR3 protein. This sample has over 600,000 distinct CDR3 sequences, with 19% found just once. The junction had 6 bases not matched to a gene; V was cut back by 8 bases and J by 5 bases. CDR3 size: 14 residues. CDR1 and CDR2 (germline): ENHRY, SYGVKD. For this clonotype: The antigen is unknown.

This TCR derives from a male donor with ankylosing spondylitis. The specimen sequenced was blood, either unsorted or a sorted T cell fraction (not recorded which). This rearrangement joins TRBV10-3 to TRBJ2-3, with 11 bases identical to TRBD2. The CDR3 DNA reads as TGTGCCATCGCGCTTAGCGGGGGGGGAGATACGCAGTATTTT. It is translated as CAIALSGGGDTQYF.